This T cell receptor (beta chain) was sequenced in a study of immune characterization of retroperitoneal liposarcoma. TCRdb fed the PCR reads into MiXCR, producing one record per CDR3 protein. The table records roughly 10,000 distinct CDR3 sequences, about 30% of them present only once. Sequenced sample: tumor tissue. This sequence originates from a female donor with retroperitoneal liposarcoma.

As DNA, the CDR3 is TGTGCCAGCAGTTTATTGGGTTCGGTGGGTGAAGCTTTCTTT. Translated, it gives CASSLLGSVGEAFF. This chain joins TRBV27 and TRBJ1-1, with unresolved D. Trimming removed 1 base at V and 7 bases at J, with 13 bases between. This CDR3 spans 14 amino acids. CDR1 and CDR2 (germline): MNHEY, SMNVEV (reference sequence).